This T cell receptor (beta chain) originates from a study of preoperative IRX-2 immunotherapy in early breast cancer. The assay was immunoSEQ multiplex PCR, and TCRdb's table has in-frame clones only and misses some. The sample carries about 98,000 clones, just over 85% recorded once. The V gene's germline CDR1 is KGHSH and CDR2 LQKENI. The length of the CDR3 is 15 residues. With V trimmed by 6 bases and J by 6 bases, 10 bases remained unmatched. Treatment described: preoperative locoregional IRX-2 cytokine immunotherapy. Samples came from a phase Ib trial of preoperative locoregional IRX-2 cytokine immunotherapy.

V is TRBV18 and J is TRBJ2-3, with TRBD1 matching over 9 bases. The material sequenced was tumor tissue, taken after IRX-2 immunotherapy. The receptor was derived from a human donor with breast cancer. CDR3 in DNA: TGTGCCAGCTCCAAAATACAGGGGGCGCGGGATACGCAGTATTTT. Protein sequence: CASSKIQGARDTQYF.